A selection of T cell receptor beta chains follows, all from one sample in a study of T cells in Graves' hyperthyroidism and ophthalmopathy. TCRdb reprocessed the multiplex PCR reads with MiXCR, giving one entry per CDR3 protein. The sample records some 770,000 distinct CDR3 sequences, approximately 16% being singletons. The specimen sequenced was blood. The receptor set was obtained from a man younger than 30 with Graves' hyperthyroidism. The conserved cysteine and the conserved F or W are not part of the CDR3 here. Fields, in order: V gene, J gene, CDR3 protein.

>TRBV11-2|TRBJ2-5
ASSLGQGLLETQY
>TRBV9|TRBJ1-1
ASSISQGRNTEAF
>TRBV24-1|TRBJ2-1
ATSDRRRNNEQF
>TRBV7-2|TRBJ2-1
ASSFRGLAGGPYNEQF
>TRBV20-1|TRBJ2-7
SARTGGGRGEQY
>TRBV7-9|TRBJ1-2
ASSQRARDPQGYT
>TRBV5-1|TRBJ2-3
ASKFELLVTDTQY
>TRBV6-5|TRBJ2-1
ASSYSGTDYNEQF
>TRBV2|TRBJ1-5
ASSERTRDQPQH
>TRBV7-2|TRBJ2-7
ASSLDPGGTYEQY
>TRBV5-6|TRBJ2-5
ASSFRQGGWETQY
>TRBV6-2/TRBV6-3|TRBJ2-1
ASSALGAGVLDEQF
>TRBV5-6|TRBJ1-2
ASSLTDNYGYT
>TRBV5-1|TRBJ1-6
ASSSTGFDSPLH
>TRBV28|TRBJ1-2
ASTQGQDYGYT
>TRBV11-3|TRBJ2-7
ASSSRQGDEQY
>TRBV2|TRBJ2-1
ASSEAHRGEQF
>TRBV24-1|TRBJ2-1
ATSDFGTSGSSYNEQF
>TRBV11-3|TRBJ2-5
ASSPTATGEQETQY
>TRBV29-1|TRBJ1-1
SGIFRDRVEAF
>TRBV6-2/TRBV6-3|TRBJ1-1
ASSVSGGTLYTEAF
>TRBV7-2|TRBJ2-7
ASSGGHHSYEQY
>TRBV28|TRBJ2-7
ASRRGQSYEQY
>TRBV12-3/TRBV12-4|TRBJ2-1
ASSLSFVASYLSSYNEQF
>TRBV20-1|TRBJ2-5
SASPGTATYQETQY
>TRBV11-3|TRBJ1-4
ASSLAGRVTTNEKLF
>TRBV2|TRBJ2-1
ASHWREYNEQF
>TRBV28|TRBJ2-4
ASSPRQGTKNIQY
>TRBV3-1|TRBJ1-3
ASSQAPQAGNTIY
>TRBV5-1|TRBJ2-5
AGSLRGETQY